The 27 T cell receptor beta chains below were found in one sample sequenced in a study of CD8+ T cells in alopecia areata. As the sequencing template, cDNA was produced by extracting RNA and reverse transcribing it. Using immunoSEQ multiplex PCR, the repertoire was profiled, and TCRdb retains in-frame clones only, with some absent. This sample carries about 270,000 clones, none of them present only once. Scientists pooled cutaneous lymph node cells and sorted them on CD4, CD8alpha, NKG2D, NKG2ACE and other markers. Sequences were obtained from CD4+ T cells sorted from a lymph node. These receptors came from a C3H/HeJ mouse with alopecia areata. Strain haplotype (MHC): H2-k.

For this clone: The gene names given are mouse names. The CDR3 end lies 4 residues beyond the end of the read and is filled in from the germline J gene. Other nucleotide sequences in the sample specify the same CDR3. The chain carries TRBV19 and TRBJ2-2, with 7 bases fitting TRBD2. The CDR3 has 15 amino acids. CDR1 is FNHDT and CDR2 is SITEND in the germline V gene (reference sequence). Trimming removed 2 bases from V and 1 base from J; junction bases left unmatched: 2. The CDR3 here is CASSILGVNTGQLYF. The part of the CDR3 DNA that was read is TGTGCCAGCAGTATCCTGGGGGTAAACACCGGG.

The sample holds a few counts of this clone. Mouse germline and gene names are used. The read ends 4 residues early relative to the CDR3; the germline J gene fills the gap. This chain joins TRBV13-3 and TRBJ1-2; no definite D call. The V gene lost 4 bases and the J gene lost 0 bases, with 7 bases spanning the gap. This CDR3 is 13 amino acids long. Germline CDR1 and CDR2: NNHDY and SYVADS. Partial CDR3 DNA: TGTGCCAGCAGTAGGGTTGCAAACTCC. It codes for CASSRVANS. The whole CDR3 sequence reads CASSRVANSDYTF.

In the case of this clone: The gene symbols are mouse symbols. The read ends 3 residues early relative to the CDR3; the germline J gene fills the gap. The identical CDR3 is also encoded by other nucleotide sequences in the sample. This chain links TRBV1 with TRBJ1-6, with D perhaps TRBD1 (5 bases). TRBJ1-6 has ORF status, its function being uncertain. CDR1 and CDR2 from the germline V gene are NSQYPW and LRSPGD (reference sequence). The CDR3 has 15 amino acids. The V gene lost 1 base and the J gene lost 6 bases, with 10 bases spanning the gap. The CDR3 sequence is CTCSAGQGGNSPLYF. CDR3 bases read: TGCACCTGCAGTGCAGGCCAGGGTGGTAATTCGCCC.

As to this clone: Gene and germline names: mouse. The read terminates 3 residues before the CDR3 end, so the remaining end is supplied by the germline J gene. The V call is TRBV13-3, the J call TRBJ1-6; D call uncertain. TRBJ1-6 is an ORF, with its function uncertain. Germline values: CDR1 NNHDY, CDR2 SYVADS. The V end was cut by 5 bases, the J end by 3 bases, with 6 bases between. The CDR3 covers 13 residues. Partial CDR3 DNA: TGTGCCAGCAGCCCCCTCTATAATTCGCCC. It codes for CASSPLYNSP. The complete CDR3 protein is CASSPLYNSPLYF.

A note on this clone: Any gene name here is a mouse gene name. The DNA ends 4 residues before the CDR3 does, and the rest of the CDR3 is filled in from the germline J gene. This chain connects TRBV12-1 to TRBJ1-2, with TRBD1 matching 7 bases. The CDR3 loop spans 13 amino acids. J lost 0 bases, V lost 4 bases, and 1 base had no gene match. Germline V gene sequence: CDR1 SGHSN, CDR2 HYEKVE. The CDR3 reads CASSRGTNSDYTF. Partial CDR3 DNA: TGTGCCAGCTCCAGGGGGACAAACTCC. Together with reference TRBV12-1 and TRBJ1-2, the CDR3 gives the full variable domain: DSGVVQSPRHIIKEKGGRSVLTCIPISGHSNVVWYQQTLGKELKFLIQHYEKVERDKGFLPSRFSVQQFDDYHSEMNMSALELEDSAMYFCASSRGTNSDYTFGSGTRLLVI.

This clone has only a few counts. Gene names denote mouse genes. The read halts 4 residues ahead of the CDR3 end, with the missing end drawn from the germline J gene. This chain uses TRBV17 with TRBJ1-1; TRBD1 matches 9 bases. Germline V lookup: CDR1 MNHDT, CDR2 YYDKIL. This CDR3 spans 15 amino acids. V lost 3 bases and J lost 3; bases outside the gene matches: 5. The CDR3 reads CASSSRTGGDTEVFF. The DNA read from the CDR3 is TGTGCTAGCAGTAGCCGAACAGGGGGCGACACA.

As concerns this clone: Mouse gene names apply. The covered CDR3 bases are TGTGCCAGCAGCCAAGTCAGTAGTAGTGCAGAA. This encodes CASSQVSSSAE. The whole CDR3 reads CASSQVSSSAETLYF. The chain recombines TRBV5 with TRBJ2-3; D unresolved. The read comes to an end 4 residues before the CDR3 does, leaving the germline J gene to fill in the end. V was cut by 1 base and J by 0 bases, with 8 bases left in between. In germline, CDR1 is LGHNA, CDR2 YNLKQL (reference sequence). This CDR3 is built from 15 residues.

This clone came up a few times. Mouse names are used for the genes. Sequencing ends 4 residues short of the CDR3 end; the germline J gene provides the rest. The chain employs TRBV13-1 and TRBJ2-7; weak D call: TRBD2 (6 bases). Trimming took off 0 bases at V and 0 bases at J, with 10 bases between the two ends. The germline V gene has CDR1 NSHNY and CDR2 SYGAGN. The CDR3 runs 15 residues. Partial CDR3 DNA: TGTGCCAGCAGTGATGCGCCTGGGGCCTCCTAT. Protein: CASSDAPGASY. The whole CDR3 region reads CASSDAPGASYEQYF.

Points on this clone: Here the gene names and germline are mouse. The CDR3 end lies 4 residues beyond the end of the read and is filled in from the germline J gene. This chain links TRBV1 with TRBJ2-5, with 9 bases lining up with TRBD2. Germline V gene lookup returns CDR1 NSQYPW and CDR2 LRSPGD (reference sequence). V lost 4 bases to trimming and J lost 0 bases; unmatched junction nucleotides: 8. The CDR3 is 17 residues long. The sequenced CDR3 bases are TGCACCTGCAGTGGCCGGGACTGGGCCTTTAACCAAGAC. Translation gives CTCSGRDWAFNQD. The entire CDR3 protein is CTCSGRDWAFNQDTQYF.

Turning to this clone: Each gene name is a mouse one. The read ends 3 residues early relative to the CDR3; the germline J gene fills the gap. The rearrangement links TRBV5 to TRBJ1-6; D ambiguous. TRBJ1-6 is sorted into the ORF group, with uncertain function. The CDR3 loop spans 13 amino acids. Germline V gene lookup returns CDR1 LGHNA and CDR2 YNLKQL (reference sequence). Trimming cost V 3 bases and J 5 bases, with 5 bases left between them. CDR3 loop: CASSQGNNSPLYF. CDR3 DNA, as far as it was read: TGTGCCAGCAGCCAGGGGAATAATTCGCCC.

Notes on this clone: The gene names given are mouse names. The read gets to within 4 residues of the CDR3 end, and the germline J gene fills in the rest. This chain joins TRBV13-1 and TRBJ2-5, with 9 nucleotides matching TRBD1. Germline-derived CDR1 and CDR2 are NSHNY and SYGAGN. This CDR3 comprises 15 residues. CDR3 region: CASSESRDRADTQYF. The DNA read from the CDR3 is TGTGCCAGCAGTGAATCCCGGGACAGGGCAGAC.

This clone was counted a few times. Mouse names are used for the genes. The CDR3 goes on 4 residues after the read ends, and that part is filled in from the germline J gene. The V and J genes are TRBV1 and TRBJ1-1; D uncertain. Deletions cut 0 bases from V and 1 base from J, with 6 bases between. CDR3 length equals 14 residues. In germline, CDR1 is NSQYPW, CDR2 LRSPGD (reference sequence). The sequenced CDR3 bases are TGCACCTGCAGTGCAGAGGAGGGAAACACA. It is translated as CTCSAEEGNT. The entire CDR3 sequence reads CTCSAEEGNTEVFF.

Turning to this clone: Genes here carry mouse names. The sequence runs out 3 residues before the end of the CDR3; the remainder is reconstructed from the germline J gene. The chain carries TRBV31 and TRBJ1-6, with 7 bases identical to TRBD1. TRBJ1-6 is filed as an ORF, its function uncertain. Germline V lookup: CDR1 GKSSPN, CDR2 SITVG. CDR3 length: 16 amino acids. V shed 1 base, J shed 0 bases, and the junction held 3 bases outside the gene matches. The part of the CDR3 DNA that was read is TGTGCCTGGAGTCACCGGGACAGTTCCTATAATTCGCCC. Translated: CAWSHRDSSYNSP. From start to end, the CDR3 is CAWSHRDSSYNSPLYF.

This clone was detected many times. All gene names here are mouse names. The read is 4 residues too short to cover the CDR3 end, so that end is filled in from the germline J gene. The rearrangement links TRBV13-1 to TRBJ2-5, with D perhaps matching TRBD1 (5 bases). The CDR3 runs to 14 residues. Looked up from germline, CDR1 is NSHNY and CDR2 is SYGAGN. The ends were cut back, 3 bases at V and 2 bases at J, with 10 bases in the middle. Incomplete CDR3 DNA: TGTGCCAGCAGTGCCGACAGATTCCAAGAC. This translates into CASSADRFQD. The full CDR3 is CASSADRFQDTQYF.

This clone was found a few times. Gene names are the mouse ones. The read ends 4 residues shy of where the CDR3 ends; the end is completed using the germline J gene. This sequence joins TRBV5 and TRBJ2-5, with D tentatively TRBD2 (5 bases). Trimming cost V 4 bases and J 1 base, with 12 bases left between them. Germline V gene sequence: CDR1 LGHNA, CDR2 YNLKQL (reference sequence). The CDR3 spans 15 residues. The part of the CDR3 DNA that was read is TGTGCCAGCAGCCCCCGATGGGGAGACCAAGAC. Protein product: CASSPRWGDQD. The entire CDR3 sequence reads CASSPRWGDQDTQYF.

A word on this clone: Gene names are the mouse ones. The read ends 4 residues shy of where the CDR3 ends; the end is completed using the germline J gene. The chain recombines TRBV4 with TRBJ2-2; D is perhaps TRBD2 (6 bases). The V gene lost 3 bases and the J gene lost 0 bases, with 11 bases spanning the gap. Germline V gene lookup returns CDR1 LGHDT and CDR2 YNNKQL (reference sequence). The CDR3 consists of 16 residues. The sequenced CDR3 bases are TGTGCCAGCAGCTATCCCTGGGGAGCAAACACCGGG. It codes for CASSYPWGANTG. The whole CDR3 reads CASSYPWGANTGQLYF.

This clone was seen a handful of times. Genes and germline are mouse. With the read ending 4 residues before the CDR3 end, the germline J gene is used to fill in that end. This rearrangement joins TRBV13-1 to TRBJ1-1; TRBD1 matches 9 bases. The CDR3 is 15 residues long. Looked up from germline, CDR1 is NSHNY and CDR2 is SYGAGN. The trim removed 1 base at V and 4 bases at J, leaving 5 bases unmatched. The CDR3 sequence: CASSDHRGQGTEVFF. The covered CDR3 bases are TGTGCCAGCAGTGATCACAGGGGGCAGGGCACA.

In regard to this clone: The gene names given are mouse names. The read terminates 4 residues ahead of where the CDR3 ends, so the germline J gene completes it. The rearrangement uses TRBV1 and TRBJ2-4; D ambiguous. The CDR3 totals 12 residues. V lost 2 bases to trimming and J lost 3 bases, with 3 bases between them. Germline-derived CDR1 and CDR2 are NSQYPW and LRSPGD (reference sequence). The sequenced CDR3 bases are TGCACCTGCAGTGCATGGCAAAAC. It specifies CTCSAWQN. The entire CDR3 sequence reads CTCSAWQNTLYF. Together with reference TRBV1 and TRBJ2-4, the CDR3 gives the full variable domain: VTLLEQNPRWRLVPRGQAVNLRCILKNSQYPWMSWYQQDLQKQLQWLFTLRSPGDKEVKSLPGADYLATRVTDTELRLQVANMSQGRTLYCTCSAWQNTLYFGAGTRLSVL.

Of note for this clone: Gene names are mouse gene names. The observed sequence ends 4 residues before the CDR3 terminus, with the missing tail filled in from the germline J gene. The chain carries TRBV13-1 and TRBJ2-5; tentative D call: TRBD1 (6 bases). The germline CDR1 and CDR2 sequences are NSHNY and SYGAGN. V was trimmed by 2 bases and J by 0 bases, leaving 10 bases between them. The CDR3 length is 15 residues. The covered CDR3 bases are TGTGCCAGCAGTGACGGACAGTCTAACCAAGAC. The encoded protein is CASSDGQSNQD. The complete CDR3 reads CASSDGQSNQDTQYF.

A note on this clone: These gene names are mouse names. Read coverage stops 4 residues before the CDR3 terminus; the germline J gene supplies the remainder. This chain uses TRBV5 with TRBJ2-1; TRBD2 aligns across 9 bases. Germline trimming cut 2 bases from V and 0 bases from J; bases unmatched to any gene: 5. This CDR3 spans 17 amino acids. From germline, CDR1 is LGHNA and CDR2 YNLKQL (reference sequence). This CDR3 reads CASSQTGTGYNYAEQFF. The CDR3 DNA, read in part, is TGTGCCAGCAGCCAAACCGGGACTGGGTATAACTATGCT.

This clone was detected only a few times. Gene names refer to mouse genes. The CDR3 end lies 4 residues beyond the end of the read and is filled in from the germline J gene. The V gene is TRBV1, the J gene TRBJ2-1; D unresolved. The ends were cut back, 2 bases at V and 4 bases at J, with 6 bases in the middle. The CDR3 is 13 amino acids. In germline, CDR1 is NSQYPW, CDR2 LRSPGD (reference sequence). The DNA read from the CDR3 is TGCACCTGCAGTGCACCACAGTATGCT. Translated, it gives CTCSAPQYA. The entire CDR3 protein is CTCSAPQYAEQFF. Together with reference TRBV1 and TRBJ2-1, the CDR3 gives the full variable domain: VTLLEQNPRWRLVPRGQAVNLRCILKNSQYPWMSWYQQDLQKQLQWLFTLRSPGDKEVKSLPGADYLATRVTDTELRLQVANMSQGRTLYCTCSAPQYAEQFFGPGTRLTVL.

This clone was seen more than once but under ten times. Gene names and germline match the mouse. Sequencing ends 4 residues short of the CDR3 end; the germline J gene provides the rest. The rearrangement uses TRBV1 and TRBJ2-7; the match to TRBD1 covers 8 bases. CDR1 and CDR2 (germline): NSQYPW, LRSPGD (reference sequence). CDR3 length equals 13 residues. This CDR3 is CTCSATGVDEQYF. The CDR3 bases that were read are TGCACCTGCAGTGCGACAGGGGTGGAT. Variable domain in full (rest from reference TRBV1 and TRBJ2-7): VTLLEQNPRWRLVPRGQAVNLRCILKNSQYPWMSWYQQDLQKQLQWLFTLRSPGDKEVKSLPGADYLATRVTDTELRLQVANMSQGRTLYCTCSATGVDEQYFGPGTRLTVL.

This clone has a handful of counts. Gene names and germline refer to mouse. The CDR3 end is not reached by the read, which stops 4 residues before it; the germline J gene fills it in. The rearrangement links TRBV19 to TRBJ2-1, with D tentatively TRBD1 (6 bases). V lost 2 bases to trimming and J lost 4 bases, with 13 bases between them. CDR3 length equals 15 residues. Germline V lookup: CDR1 FNHDT, CDR2 SITEND (reference sequence). CDR3 region: CASSMRGKGYAEQFF. CDR3 bases read: TGTGCCAGCAGTATGAGGGGGAAAGGATATGCT.

This clone was seen a handful of times. The gene names here belong to mouse. The read halts 4 residues ahead of the CDR3 end, with the missing end drawn from the germline J gene. Other DNA sequences in this specimen translate into the identical CDR3. The chain uses TRBV12-1 and TRBJ2-3, with TRBD2 identical over 11 bases. J lost 2 bases, V lost 4 bases, and 4 bases had no gene match. CDR1 SGHSN and CDR2 HYEKVE come from the germline V gene. This CDR3 spans 15 amino acids. The sequenced part of the CDR3 DNA is TGTGCCAGCTCCTTGACTGGGGGGGTTGCAGAA. Its protein product is CASSLTGGVAE. The whole CDR3 protein is CASSLTGGVAETLYF.

Concerning this clone: Gene names refer to mouse genes. Read coverage stops 4 residues before the CDR3 terminus; the germline J gene supplies the remainder. The J gene is TRBJ2-5, the V gene TRBV17, with 10 positions matching TRBD2. CDR3 length: 15 residues. Germline CDR1 and CDR2: MNHDT and YYDKIL. The CDR3 region is CASSRSGGALDTQYF. The CDR3 DNA, read in part, is TGTGCTAGCAGTAGATCTGGGGGGGCGCTGGAC.

On this clone: The genes are named according to mouse. The CDR3 is cut off 4 residues early in the read; its end comes from the germline J gene. The V call is TRBV5, the J call TRBJ1-1; TRBD1 agrees at 9 bases. This CDR3 region has 15 residues. Germline CDR1 and CDR2: LGHNA and YNLKQL (reference sequence). After removal of 3 bases from V and 0 bases from J, the junction contained 2 bases not matched to a gene. The CDR3 loop reads CASSHRTGANTEVFF. CDR3 bases read: TGTGCCAGCAGCCACCGGACAGGGGCAAACACA.

On this clone itself: Gene labels here are mouse ones. CDR3 DNA (partial): TGTGCCAGCGGTGATGCTGAACAGGTCGCAAACTCC. As protein: CASGDAEQVANS. In full, the CDR3 is CASGDAEQVANSDYTF. The chain is built from TRBV13-2 and TRBJ1-2; a possible D gene is TRBD1 (5 bases). The read falls 4 residues short of the CDR3 end, and the missing part is taken from the germline J gene. V lost 0 bases and J 0 bases, leaving 12 bases between the germline ends. The CDR3 contains 16 residues. CDR1 and CDR2 from the germline V gene are NNHNN and SYGAGS (reference sequence).